This T cell receptor (beta chain) was sequenced in a study of Ad26.COV2.S vaccination and SARS-CoV-2 variants. Study-level background: Intramuscular Ad26.COV2.S at 5x10^10 or 1x10^11 viral particles.

The data were produced by immunoSEQ multiplex PCR, yet TCRdb's version contains in-frame clones alone and is incomplete. Of 360,000 or so clones listed, over 75% are singletons. Treatment: 19 received Ad26.COV2.S at low or high dose, single or two shots; about 5 received placebo; per-sample allocation not given. The samples were gathered on day 63 after the first injection of vaccine or placebo. An adult aged 18-55 years in Boston served as the donor. The CDR3 covers 14 residues. Per germline, CDR1 MNHEY and CDR2 SVGAGI. Trimming cost V 5 bases and J 0 bases, with 11 bases left between them. Study-wide results and limits: From the TCR breadth and depth analyses, total T cell responses may have been underestimated. Similar non-spike TCR breadth was observed in recipients of vaccine and of placebo.

As concerns this clone: What it recognizes is unknown.

Specimen: peripheral blood, collected in a trial of Ad26.COV2.S vaccine versus placebo. This chain joins TRBV6-5 and TRBJ2-7; TRBD1 is a possible D gene (6 bases). The sequence came from a person between 18 and 65 years old who received the Ad26.COV2.S COVID-19 vaccine or a placebo. The CDR3: CASSRQGSSYEQYF. The CDR3 DNA reads as TGTGCCAGCAGTAGGCAGGGGAGCTCCTACGAGCAGTACTTC.